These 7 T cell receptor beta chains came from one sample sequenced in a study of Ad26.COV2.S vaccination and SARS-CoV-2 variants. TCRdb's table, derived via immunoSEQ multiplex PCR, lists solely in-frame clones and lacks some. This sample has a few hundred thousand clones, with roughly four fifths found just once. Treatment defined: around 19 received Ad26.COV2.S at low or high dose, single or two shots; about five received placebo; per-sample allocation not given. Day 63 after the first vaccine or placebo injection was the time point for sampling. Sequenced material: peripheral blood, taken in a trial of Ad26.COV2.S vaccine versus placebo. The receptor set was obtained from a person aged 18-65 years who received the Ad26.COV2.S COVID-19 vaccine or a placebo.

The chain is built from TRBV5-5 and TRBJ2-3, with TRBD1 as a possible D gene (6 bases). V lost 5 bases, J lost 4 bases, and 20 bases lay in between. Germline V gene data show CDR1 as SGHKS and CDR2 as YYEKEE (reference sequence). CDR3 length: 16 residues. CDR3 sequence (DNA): TGTGCCAGCAGTTTTGGCGCTAGGGGGAATGCAGATACGCAGTATTTT. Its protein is CASSFGARGNADTQYF.

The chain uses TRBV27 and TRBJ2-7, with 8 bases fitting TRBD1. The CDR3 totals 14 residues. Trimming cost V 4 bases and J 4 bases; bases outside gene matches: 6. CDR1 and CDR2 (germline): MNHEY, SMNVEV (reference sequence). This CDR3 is CASSSWTGRYEQYF. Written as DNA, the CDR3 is TGTGCCAGCAGTTCTTGGACAGGGCGGTACGAGCAGTACTTC.

In DNA, the CDR3 is TGTGCCAGCACCCGTGGTTCGGGGGGGCGAACAGATACGCAGTATTTT. The encoded protein is CASTRGSGGRTDTQYF. The chain carries TRBV11-2 and TRBJ2-3; 8 positions agree with TRBD2. This CDR3 region has 16 residues. Germline lookup yields CDR1 SGHAT and CDR2 FQNNGV. Unmatched junction bases numbered 12, after V lost 7 bases and J lost 3 bases.

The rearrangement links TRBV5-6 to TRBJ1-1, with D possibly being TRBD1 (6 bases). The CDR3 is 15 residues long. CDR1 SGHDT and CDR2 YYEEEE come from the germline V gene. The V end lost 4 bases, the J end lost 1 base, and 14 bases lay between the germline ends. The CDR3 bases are TGTGCCAGCAGCCCCGGACCGACAGGGAACACTGAAGCTTTCTTT. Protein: CASSPGPTGNTEAFF. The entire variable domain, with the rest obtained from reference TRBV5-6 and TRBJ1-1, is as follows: DAGVTQSPTHLIKTRGQQVTLRCSPKSGHDTVSWYQQALGQGPQFIFQYYEEEERQRGNFPDRFSGHQFPNYSSELNVNALLLGDSALYLCASSPGPTGNTEAFFGQGTRLTVV.

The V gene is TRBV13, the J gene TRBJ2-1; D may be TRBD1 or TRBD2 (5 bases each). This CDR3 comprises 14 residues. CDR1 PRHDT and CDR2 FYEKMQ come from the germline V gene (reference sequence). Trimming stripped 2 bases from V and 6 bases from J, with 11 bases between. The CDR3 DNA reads TGTGCCAGCAGCTTAACCCTAGGGACCAATGAGCAGTTCTTC. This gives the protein CASSLTLGTNEQFF.

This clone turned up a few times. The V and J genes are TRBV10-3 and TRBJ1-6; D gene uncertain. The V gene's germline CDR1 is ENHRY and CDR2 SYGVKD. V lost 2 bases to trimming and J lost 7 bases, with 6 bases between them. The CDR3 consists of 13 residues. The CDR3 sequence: CAISESPNSPLHF. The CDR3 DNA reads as TGTGCCATCAGTGAGAGTCCGAATTCACCCCTCCACTTT.

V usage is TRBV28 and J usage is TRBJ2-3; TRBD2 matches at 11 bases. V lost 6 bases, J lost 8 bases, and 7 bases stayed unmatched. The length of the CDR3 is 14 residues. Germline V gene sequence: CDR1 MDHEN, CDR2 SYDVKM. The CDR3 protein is CASSPSSGGATQYF. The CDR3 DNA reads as TGTGCCAGCAGCCCGAGTAGCGGGGGGGCTACGCAGTATTTT.